The rows below give T cell receptor beta chains drawn from one sample of a study of sequential checkpoint blockade in melanoma. Profiling relied on immunoSEQ multiplex PCR, and the TCRdb table lists in-frame clones only, not all of them. The sample includes about 20,000 clones, around 72% of them seen just once. This material consisted of CD8+ T cells sorted from blood (inferred from file names), taken from a patient given nivolumab and ipilimumab in sequence. These receptors originate from a human donor with melanoma. The CDR3 runs from the conserved cysteine through the conserved F or W. A D gene is named only where the DNA matches it firmly. Clone size is not always given. Where it is, it says once, few, many or a class for expanded clones.

clone size	V gene	J gene	D gene	CDR3 protein	CDR3 DNA
NA	TRBV28	TRBJ2-7	TRBD2	CASSTLGTRVNEQYF	TGTGCCAGCAGCACACTCGGGACTAGGGTAAACGAGCAGTACTTC
few	TRBV25-1	TRBJ1-5	NA	CASAGPRGQPQHF	TGTGCCAGCGCGGGCCCGCGGGGCCAGCCCCAGCATTTT
NA	TRBV13	TRBJ2-7	NA	CASSLTKDYNYEQYF	TGTGCCAGCAGCCTAACCAAGGACTACAACTACGAGCAGTACTTC
NA	TRBV28	TRBJ2-7	NA	CASSPGLYEQYF	TGTGCCAGCAGTCCGGGACTGTACGAGCAGTACTTC
NA	TRBV10-3	TRBJ1-2	NA	CAISDGGGGYTF	TGTGCCATCAGTGACGGAGGTGGCGGCTACACCTTC
NA	TRBV7-7	TRBJ2-7	TRBD1	CASSLGSGTAYEQYF	TGTGCTAGCAGCTTAGGGAGTGGGACAGCGTACGAGCAGTACTTC
few	TRBV4-2	TRBJ1-1	NA	CASSQERSLNTEAFF	TGTGCCAGCAGCCAAGAACGCAGTTTGAACACTGAAGCTTTCTTT
medium-sized	TRBV28	TRBJ1-6	NA	CASSLMGGSSPLHF	TGTGCCAGCAGTTTAATGGGGGGTAGTTCACCCCTCCACTTT
few	TRBV28	TRBJ1-2	NA	CASSLEVRYGYTF	TGTGCCAGCAGTTTAGAGGTTCGCTATGGCTACACCTTC
once	TRBV6-6	TRBJ1-2	NA	CASSHRGQSPSYGYTF	TGTGCCAGCAGTCACAGAGGACAGAGCCCATCCTATGGCTACACCTTC
NA	TRBV9	TRBJ2-7	TRBD2	CASSVEGTSGYEQYF	TGTGCCAGCAGCGTTGAAGGGACTAGCGGGTACGAGCAGTACTTC
NA	TRBV19	TRBJ2-7	NA	CASSDKHEQYF	TGTGCCAGTAGTGATAAGCACGAGCAGTACTTC
NA	TRBV19	TRBJ2-7	NA	CASSMGGSDEQYF	TGTGCCAGTAGTATGGGGGGTTCCGACGAGCAGTACTTC
NA	TRBV9	TRBJ1-2	TRBD1	CASTAMDREGGGYTF	TGTGCCAGCACCGCCATGGACAGGGAAGGAGGGGGCTACACCTTC
NA	TRBV13	TRBJ2-7	TRBD1	CASSSDRHEQYF	TGTGCCAGCAGCTCGGACAGGCACGAGCAGTACTTC
once	TRBV9	TRBJ2-7	NA	CASSVSPGHNYEQYF	TGTGCCAGCAGCGTCTCCCCGGGACATAACTACGAGCAGTACTTC
NA	TRBV4-1	TRBJ1-1	TRBD1	CASSQDSTGGTEAFF	TGCGCCAGCAGCCAAGATAGCACAGGGGGGACTGAAGCTTTCTTT
NA	TRBV19	TRBJ1-2	NA	CASSTPREGSYGYTF	TGTGCCAGTAGTACCCCCCGGGAGGGGAGCTATGGCTACACCTTC
NA	TRBV19	TRBJ2-6	NA	CASTLNPGSGANVLTF	TGTGCCAGTACCCTAAACCCAGGCTCTGGGGCCAACGTCCTGACTTTC
few	TRBV19	TRBJ1-6	NA	CASSIGESPLHF	TGTGCCAGTAGTATCGGGGAGTCACCCCTCCACTTT
NA	TRBV6-6	TRBJ2-1	NA	CASSYSRVGNEQFF	TGTGCCAGCAGTTACTCTCGGGTAGGCAATGAGCAGTTCTTC
NA	TRBV20-1	TRBJ1-2	NA	CSASTGSGTF	TGCAGTGCTAGTACAGGATCGGGTACCTTC
once	TRBV7-3	TRBJ1-1	NA	CASSLAFNTEAFF	TGTGCCAGCAGCTTAGCGTTTAACACTGAAGCTTTCTTT
once	TRBV5-6	TRBJ2-7	NA	CASSLTNSWGLYEQYF	TGTGCCAGCAGCTTGACAAACTCTTGGGGGCTCTACGAGCAGTACTTC
NA	TRBV2	TRBJ1-1	NA	CASSFLSYNTEAFF	TGTGCCAGCAGTTTCCTCAGTTATAACACTGAAGCTTTCTTT
NA	TRBV5-1	TRBJ1-1	NA	CASSLSGSTTEAFF	TGCGCCAGCAGCTTATCAGGCTCTACGACTGAAGCTTTCTTT